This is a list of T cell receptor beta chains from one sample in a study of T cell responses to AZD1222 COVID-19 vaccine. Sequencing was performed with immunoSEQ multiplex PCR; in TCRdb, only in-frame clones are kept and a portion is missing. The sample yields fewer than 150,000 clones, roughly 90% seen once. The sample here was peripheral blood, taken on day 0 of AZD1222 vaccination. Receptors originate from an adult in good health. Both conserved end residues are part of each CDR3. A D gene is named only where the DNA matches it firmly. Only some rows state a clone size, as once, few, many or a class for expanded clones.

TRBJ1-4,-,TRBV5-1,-,TGCGCCAGCAGTCCCGTTGCGGGGCGCGGTGATGAAAAACTGTTTTTT,CASSPVAGRGDEKLFF
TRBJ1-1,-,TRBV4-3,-,TGCGCCAGCAGCCTCATTGGGGTAGGGAACACTGAAGCTTTCTTT,CASSLIGVGNTEAFF
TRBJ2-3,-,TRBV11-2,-,TGTGCCAGCAGCGCACAAGGGGACACAGATACGCAGTATTTT,CASSAQGDTDTQYF
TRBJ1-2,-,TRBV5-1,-,TGCGCCAGCAGCTTGGGCCATTACACGGGCGAGAACTATGGCTACACCTTC,CASSLGHYTGENYGYTF
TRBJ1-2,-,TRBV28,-,TGTGCCAGCAGTTTATTCGCAGGGAAAGAAAGCTATGGCTACACCTTC,CASSLFAGKESYGYTF
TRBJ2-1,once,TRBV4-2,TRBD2,TGTGCCAGCAGCCAGGGGACTAGCGGGGGGGGCTCCTACAATGAGCAGTTCTTC,CASSQGTSGGGSYNEQFF
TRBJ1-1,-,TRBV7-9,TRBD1,TGTGCCAGCAGCTCCGACAGGGGAGGAAAGATGAACACTGAAGCTTTCTTT,CASSSDRGGKMNTEAFF
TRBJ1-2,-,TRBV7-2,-,TGTGCCAGCAGCCCCAGGGGCAGTGGCTACACCTTC,CASSPRGSGYTF
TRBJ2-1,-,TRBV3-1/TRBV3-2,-,TGTGCCAGCAGCCCTGGCAATGAGCAGTTCTTC,CASSPGNEQFF
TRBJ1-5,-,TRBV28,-,TGTGCCAGCAGTTCCGATATAGGGGGGGGGCAGCCCCAGCATTTT,CASSSDIGGGQPQHF
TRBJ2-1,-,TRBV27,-,TGTGCCAGCAGTTTCTTCGGCGGGTCCTACAATGAGCAGTTCTTC,CASSFFGGSYNEQFF
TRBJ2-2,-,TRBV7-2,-,TGTGCCAGCAGCTTACAGGGGCCCAACACCGGGGAGCTGTTTTTT,CASSLQGPNTGELFF
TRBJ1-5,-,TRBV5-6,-,TGTGCCAGCAGTGAAGGTATCGACAGACGCAATCAGCCCCAGCATTTT,CASSEGIDRRNQPQHF
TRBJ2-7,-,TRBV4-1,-,TGCGCCAGCAGCCAAGTTAGGAGGGGCCCTACCTACGAGCAGTACTTC,CASSQVRRGPTYEQYF
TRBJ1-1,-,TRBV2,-,TGTGCCAGCAGTTGGACCGGGCCAGGGATGAACACTGAAGCTTTCTTT,CASSWTGPGMNTEAFF
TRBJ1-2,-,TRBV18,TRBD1,TGTGCCAGCTCAAGACCGCAGGGGGTCGGAAATGGCTACACCTTC,CASSRPQGVGNGYTF
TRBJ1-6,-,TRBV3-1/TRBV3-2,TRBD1,TGTGCCAGCAGCCCCACTGCAGGGGGCTCGTATAATTCACCCCTCCACTTT,CASSPTAGGSYNSPLHF
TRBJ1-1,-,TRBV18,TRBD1,TGTGCCAGCTCACCAACAGGGGGCAGGAACACTGAAGCTTTCTTT,CASSPTGGRNTEAFF
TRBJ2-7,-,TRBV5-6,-,TGTGCCAGCAGCTTGTATCGACAGAGGAGCTCCTACGAGCAGTACTTC,CASSLYRQRSSYEQYF
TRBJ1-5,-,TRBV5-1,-,TGCGCCAGCAGCTTGGTGCCAGGGCCTAGCAATCAGCCCCAGCATTTT,CASSLVPGPSNQPQHF
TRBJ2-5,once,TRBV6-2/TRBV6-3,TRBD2,TGTGCCAGCAGTTACGCCCATGGTCGGGGGGAGGGAGAGACCCAGTACTTC,CASSYAHGRGEGETQYF
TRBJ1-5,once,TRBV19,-,TGTGCCAGTAGTTCTCCCGCAGGGAGATATCAGCCCCAGCATTTT,CASSSPAGRYQPQHF